This T cell receptor beta chain was identified in a study of blood T cells in healthy people across ages. Study results and limitations: Estimates of total diversity, which came from one million sequenced T cells, were considered to be underestimates. Among long-lived donors, naive CD4+ cells were more numerous and diversity higher than in aged donors. CMV infection status of these donors was not known.

The CDR3 is made up of 13 amino acids. V lost 3 bases to trimming and J lost 14 bases, with 18 bases between them. Germline CDR1 reads MNHNS; CDR2 reads SASEGT. A second about 6 to 12 cycle PCR used barcoded and J-beta primers. Samples each returned at least 3 million CDR3-containing paired-end reads. TCRdb passed the 5' RACE reads through MiXCR, listing each CDR3 protein once. Of fewer than 1,000,000 distinct CDR3 sequences detected, about half appear once; the ten largest clones hold less than 20%. This clonotype occurred a few times. The antigen is not known. This TCR was recovered from an elderly man in good health. Sequenced material: blood. The V gene is TRBV6-1, the J gene TRBJ2-3, with D possibly TRBD2 on 6 matching bases. The CDR3 coding sequence is TGTGCCAGCAGTGAGGGGGGACCCACAAAGCCGTATTTT. Its translation: CASSEGGPTKPYF.